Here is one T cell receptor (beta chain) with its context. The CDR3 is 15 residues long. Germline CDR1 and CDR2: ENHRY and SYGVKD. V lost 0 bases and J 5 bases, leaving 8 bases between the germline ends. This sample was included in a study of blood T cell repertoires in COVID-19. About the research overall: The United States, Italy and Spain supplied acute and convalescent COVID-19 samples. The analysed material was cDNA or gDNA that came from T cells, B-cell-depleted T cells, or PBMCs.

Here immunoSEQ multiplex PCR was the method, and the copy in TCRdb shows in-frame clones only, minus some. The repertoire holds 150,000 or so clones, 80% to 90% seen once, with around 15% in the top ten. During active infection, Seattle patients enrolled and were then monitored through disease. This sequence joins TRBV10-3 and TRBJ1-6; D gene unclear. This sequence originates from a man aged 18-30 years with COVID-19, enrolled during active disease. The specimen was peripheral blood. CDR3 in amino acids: CAISESAGHNSPLHF. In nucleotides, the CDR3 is TGTGCCATCAGTGAGTCCGCAGGTCATAATTCACCCCTCCACTTT.